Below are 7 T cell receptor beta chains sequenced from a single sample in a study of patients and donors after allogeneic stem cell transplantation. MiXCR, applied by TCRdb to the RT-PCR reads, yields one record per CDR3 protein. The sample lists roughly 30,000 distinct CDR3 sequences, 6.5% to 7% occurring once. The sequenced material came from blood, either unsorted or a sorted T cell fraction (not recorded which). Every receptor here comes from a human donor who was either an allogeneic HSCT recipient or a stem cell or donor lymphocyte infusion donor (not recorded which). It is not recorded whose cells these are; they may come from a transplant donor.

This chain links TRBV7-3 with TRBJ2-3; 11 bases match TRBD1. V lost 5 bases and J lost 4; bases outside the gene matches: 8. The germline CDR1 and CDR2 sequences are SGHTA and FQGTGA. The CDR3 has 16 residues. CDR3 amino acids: CASSPRTGGAADTQYF. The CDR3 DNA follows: TGTGCCAGCAGCCCGAGGACAGGGGGCGCGGCAGATACGCAGTATTTT. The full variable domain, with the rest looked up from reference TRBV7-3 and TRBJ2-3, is GAGVSQTPSNKVTEKGKYVELRCDPISGHTALYWYRQSLGQGPEFLIYFQGTGAADDSGLPNDRFFAVRPEGSVSTLKIQRTERGDSAVYLCASSPRTGGAADTQYFGPGTRLTVL.

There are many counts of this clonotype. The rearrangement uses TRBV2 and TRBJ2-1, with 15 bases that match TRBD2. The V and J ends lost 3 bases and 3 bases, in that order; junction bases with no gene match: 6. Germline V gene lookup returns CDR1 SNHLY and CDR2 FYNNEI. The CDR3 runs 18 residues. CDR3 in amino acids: CASSDPKGLAGGYNEQFF. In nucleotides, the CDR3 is TGTGCCAGCAGTGACCCGAAGGGACTAGCGGGAGGCTACAATGAGCAGTTCTTC.

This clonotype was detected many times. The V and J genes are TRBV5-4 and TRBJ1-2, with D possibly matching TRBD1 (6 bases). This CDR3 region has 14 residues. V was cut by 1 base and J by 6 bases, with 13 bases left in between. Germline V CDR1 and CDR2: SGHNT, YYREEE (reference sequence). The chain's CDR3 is CASSLLNREDGYTF. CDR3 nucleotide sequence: TGTGCCAGCAGCTTGCTCAACAGGGAGGATGGCTACACCTTC.

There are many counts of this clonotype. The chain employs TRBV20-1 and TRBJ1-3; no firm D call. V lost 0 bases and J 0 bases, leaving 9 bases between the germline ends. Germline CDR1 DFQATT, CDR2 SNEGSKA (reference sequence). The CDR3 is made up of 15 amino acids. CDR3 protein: CSARDTVYSGNTIYF. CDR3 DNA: TGCAGTGCTAGAGACACGGTTTACTCTGGAAACACCATATATTTT.

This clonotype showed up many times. As DNA, the CDR3 is TGTGCCAGCTCACCATTCAGGGTTGATCAGCCCCAGCATTTT. This translates into CASSPFRVDQPQHF. This chain links TRBV18 with TRBJ1-5; D might be TRBD1 (5 bases). Germline lookup yields CDR1 KGHSH and CDR2 LQKENI. The CDR3 consists of 14 residues. Trimming took 2 bases from V and 5 from J, leaving 10 bases between them. The complete variable domain, with remaining parts taken from reference TRBV18 and TRBJ1-5, reads NAGVMQNPRHLVRRRGQEARLRCSPMKGHSHVYWYRQLPEEGLKFMVYLQKENIIDESGMPKERFSAEFPKEGPSILRIQQVVRGDSAAYFCASSPFRVDQPQHFGDGTRLSIL.

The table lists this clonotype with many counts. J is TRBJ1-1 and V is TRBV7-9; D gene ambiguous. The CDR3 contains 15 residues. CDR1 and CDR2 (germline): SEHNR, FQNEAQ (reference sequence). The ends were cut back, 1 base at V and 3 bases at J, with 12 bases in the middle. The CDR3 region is CASSLGGVWDTEAFF. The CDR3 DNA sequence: TGTGCCAGCAGCTTAGGTGGGGTTTGGGACACTGAAGCTTTCTTT.

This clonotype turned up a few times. CDR3 in amino acids: CSAVRDSNYGYTF. CDR3 sequence (DNA): TGCAGTGCGGTGAGGGACAGCAACTATGGCTACACCTTC. The chain has TRBV20-1 and TRBJ1-2; 7 bases are shared with TRBD1. The CDR3 contains 13 residues. V was pared by 6 bases and J by 2 bases, with 6 bases of the junction left unmatched. Germline V CDR1 and CDR2: DFQATT, SNEGSKA (reference sequence).